This T cell receptor beta chain was identified in a study of shared clonotypes between healthy human individuals (dated by TCRdb to 2019 to 2021). About the study as a whole: The cohort included three men and a couple of women between 18 and 49 years of age. For each donor, CD4 naive and CD4 memory were each given three plates, CD8 naive was given two plates, and CD8 memory was given one plate. To estimate repertoire size and how much clonotypes are shared between individuals, the study performed deep sequencing of blood TCR repertoires from a handful of healthy adults. To increase sequencing depth and limit assay-specific biases, different laboratories used diverse techniques to prepare libraries and sequence TCR repertoires. Each donor's leukapheresis produced roughly between about 0.8 and 10 billion PBMCs.

Donors were healthy HIV-negative adults with no recently reported acute infections or vaccinations. Every donor was a Caucasian adult residing in Nashville, Tennessee, USA. CD4+ T cells were enriched through magnetic negative selection, after which naive cells were positively selected on CD45RA and the remaining negative fraction served as the memory subset. After blood collection by leukapheresis, PBMCs were isolated using Ficoll-Histopaque density gradient centrifugation and then cryopreserved in the vapor phase of liquid nitrogen. Analytical flow cytometry was used to check the purity and quantity of each magnetically sorted T cell population. Each sorted fraction had its genomic DNA isolated and then quantified by UV absorbance on a Nanodrop 2000c. The research as a whole found: Compared with non-shared clonotypes, the clonotypes found in all four sorted-subset donors had higher generation probabilities. Rarefaction of sorted-subset datasets indicated incomplete sequencing despite the large sequencing depth. Pairwise subsampling indicated that sequencing depth was expected to affect the degree of clonotype sharing among donors. Sharing across a few donors was observed for roughly 5% of naive CD4, 3.5% of naive CD8, roughly 2.3% of memory CD4, and less than 0.45% of memory CD8 clonotypes. Larger estimated clonotype richness was generally found for naive subsets than for memory subsets. Only blood was sampled, and tissue TCR repertoires likely differ from those in blood. The genetic and exposure-history diversity represented was limited by the small number of donors.

Remarks on this clone: The target of this receptor is not known. Per-base quality was not reported, and no clone a single base away is much larger than it.

The CDR3, cysteine through phenylalanine, is 14 amino acids long. The DNA shown is the 42-base CDR3, in frame from base 1. V is cut by 1 base and J by 3 bases, and the space between the germline ends is 7 bases. CDR1 SEHNR and CDR2 FQNEAQ are derived from the germline V gene (reference sequence). TCR CDR3 regions were amplified from genomic DNA by multiplex PCR using the deep immunoSEQ assay. Genomic DNA extracted from each cell subset was distributed evenly over all wells of several immunoSEQ 96-well plates, and each plate served as one replicate. For sorted subsets, each replicate PCR was loaded with about 0.2 ug genomic DNA, equivalent to roughly 30,000 T cell genomes. The purified libraries were quantified using a Qubit 3.0 fluorometer, sized with a Bioanalyzer 2100, and then quantified again using the KAPA Library Quantification kit. Every immunoSEQ 96-well plate was sequenced on a separate single-read 150-cycle Illumina NextSeq 550 flow cell. As for the original processing: Because only junctional sequences without quality scores were contained in the immunoSEQ output, filtering matching that applied to full-length reads could not be performed. To assign V/J genes and CDR3, sequences were annotated against IMGT germline references using PyIR, a Python wrapper for IgBLAST v1.9. Reads were filtered out if the reads had weak V/J assignments (E-value above 1e-6), no CDR3, stop codons, out-of-frame junctions, or ambiguous translated residues. V3J clonotypes were defined as sequences sharing an identical inferred V gene, J gene, and CDR3 amino acid sequence. Percentage overlap between repertoires was calculated by dividing the number of shared unique clonotypes by the size of the smaller repertoire. Repertoire richness was assessed with RTK rarefaction, the Chao1 estimator, and Recon v2.1 estimates of unobserved clonotypes. For all TCRbeta clonotypes obtained by the gDNA method from a few donors, generation probabilities were computed with OLGA. Not all clones reach the TCRdb copy of this immuneACCESS table, which keeps in-frame sequences only. Checked studies attribute under half of the gap to unresolved V genes and leave the rest unexplained. V, J and clone size derive from that table, while D and trimming were established from the DNA sequence. For this sample the table gives around 2.1 million clones, of which approximately 94% were detected only once. The ten most abundant clones make up roughly 0.13% of the sample.

This sequence was found in a man aged 18 to 30 in good health. Sequencing used naive CD4+ T cells sorted from blood. The cell subset or site label, read with the paper, signifies: CD45RA+ positively selected. The rearrangement joined TRBV7-9 to TRBJ1-3; the D gene assignment is ambiguous. In nucleotides, the sequence is TGTGCCAGCAGCTTAGTGGGGATTGGAAACACCATATATTTT. It encodes CASSLVGIGNTIYF.